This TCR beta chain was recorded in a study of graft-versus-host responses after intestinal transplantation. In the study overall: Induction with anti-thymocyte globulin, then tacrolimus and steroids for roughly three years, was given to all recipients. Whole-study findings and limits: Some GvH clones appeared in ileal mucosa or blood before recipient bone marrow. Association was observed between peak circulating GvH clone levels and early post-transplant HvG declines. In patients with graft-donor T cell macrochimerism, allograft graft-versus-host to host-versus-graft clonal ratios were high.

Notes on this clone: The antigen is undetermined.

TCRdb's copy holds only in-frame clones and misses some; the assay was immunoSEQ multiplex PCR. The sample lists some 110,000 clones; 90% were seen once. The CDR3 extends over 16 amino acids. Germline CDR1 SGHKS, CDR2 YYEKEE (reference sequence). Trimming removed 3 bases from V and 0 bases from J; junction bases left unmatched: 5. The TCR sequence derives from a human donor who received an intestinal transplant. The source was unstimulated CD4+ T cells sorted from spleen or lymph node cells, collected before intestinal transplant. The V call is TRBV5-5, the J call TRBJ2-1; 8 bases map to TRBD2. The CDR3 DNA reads TGTGCCAGCAGCTCCCGACTAGCGCGCTCCTACAATGAGCAGTTCTTC. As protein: CASSSRLARSYNEQFF.